The 10 T cell receptor beta chains presented below share a single source sample, sequenced in a study of CD8 T cells in ankylosing spondylitis. TCRdb recomputed calls from the 5' RACE reads with MiXCR, one row per CDR3 protein. The sample holds hundreds of thousands of distinct CDR3 sequences; more than 25% are singletons and the top ten take about 6.2%. Sequenced material: blood, either unsorted or a sorted T cell fraction (not recorded which). The receptors were sampled from a male donor with ankylosing spondylitis or in good health (not recorded which).

This clonotype came up many times. J is TRBJ2-1 and V is TRBV12-3 or TRBV12-4, with TRBD1 identical over 7 bases. The CDR3 contains 15 residues. The J segment lost 4 bases and the V segment lost 5 bases, leaving 8 bases of the junction unmatched. The CDR3 DNA follows: TGTGCCAGCAGTCCAAACAGGGGAGAATACAATGAGCAGTTCTTC. It is translated as CASSPNRGEYNEQFF.

The chain couples TRBV9 to TRBJ2-7; D ambiguous. V shed 0 bases and J shed 2 bases, with 12 bases lying between them. Germline assignment: CDR1 SGDLS and CDR2 YYNGEE. This CDR3 spans 15 amino acids. CDR3 DNA sequence: TGTGCCAGCAGCGTAGCGGAAGGGTATACCTACGAGCAGTACTTC. It translates to CASSVAEGYTYEQYF. Filled out from reference TRBV9 and TRBJ2-7, the complete variable domain reads DSGVTQTPKHLITATGQRVTLRCSPRSGDLSVYWYQQSLDQGLQFLIQYYNGEERAKGNILERFSAQQFPDLHSELNLSSLELGDSALYFCASSVAEGYTYEQYFGPGTRLTVT.

This clonotype came up many times. The chain recombines TRBV5-1 with TRBJ1-2; perhaps TRBD1 as D (5 bases). The CDR3 totals 12 residues. Germline CDR1 SGHRS, CDR2 YFSETQ. The V and J ends lost 1 base and 8 bases respectively, with 9 bases between them. Here the CDR3 DNA reads TGCGCCAGCAGCTTGAATCAGGGCGGCTACACCTTC. This codes for CASSLNQGGYTF. Supplemented by reference TRBV5-1 and TRBJ1-2, the full variable domain reads KAGVTQTPRYLIKTRGQQVTLSCSPISGHRSVSWYQQTPGQGLQFLFEYFSETQRNKGNFPGRFSGRQFSNSRSEMNVSTLELGDSALYLCASSLNQGGYTFGSGTRLTVV.

The chain recombines TRBV24-1 with TRBJ2-6; 8 bases fit TRBD2. In germline, CDR1 is KGHDR, CDR2 SFDVKD. Unmatched junction bases numbered 12, after V lost 5 bases and J lost 1 base. The CDR3 extends over 19 amino acids. The CDR3 protein is CATSARPRGGRSGANVLTF. As DNA, the CDR3 is TGTGCCACCAGTGCTCGCCCTAGGGGCGGGAGGTCTGGGGCCAACGTCCTGACTTTC.

This clonotype was recorded once. Being one base from a much bigger clone, this may be a read error. This chain uses TRBV4-1 with TRBJ2-1; D gene unclear. V was shortened by 3 bases and J by 0 bases, with 18 bases between the two germline ends. This CDR3 region has 18 residues. The V gene's germline CDR1 is MGHRA and CDR2 YSYEKL. Here the CDR3 DNA reads TGCGCCAGCAGCCAGGAACCTACTGGGCTGCTCTCCTACAATGAGCAGTTCTTC. Translated, it gives CASSQEPTGLLSYNEQFF.

There are a few counts of this clonotype. This sequence joins TRBV6-1 and TRBJ2-7; 14 nucleotides agree with TRBD2. V shed 5 bases and J 3 bases; nucleotides not matched to a gene: 6. The CDR3 totals 16 residues. Germline lookup yields CDR1 MNHNS and CDR2 SASEGT. CDR3 nucleotide sequence: TGTGCCAGCAGTCCGGGACTAGCGGGAGCCTTCTACGAGCAGTACTTC. This encodes CASSPGLAGAFYEQYF.

This clonotype occurred many times. V and J are TRBV12-3 or TRBV12-4 and TRBJ1-3; D is ambiguous. V lost 4 bases to trimming and J lost 0 bases, with 4 bases between them. The length of the CDR3 is 13 residues. CDR3 sequence: CASSWGSGNTIYF. As DNA, the CDR3 is TGTGCCAGCAGTTGGGGCTCTGGAAACACCATATATTTT.

This clonotype was detected ten times or more. This chain joins TRBV20-1 and TRBJ2-5; 8 positions match TRBD2. V dropped 5 bases and J dropped 2; count of bases not matched to a gene: 7. The CDR3 has 14 amino acids. Germline V gene sequence: CDR1 DFQATT, CDR2 SNEGSKA (reference sequence). The CDR3 loop is CSALSLAAQETQYF. The CDR3 nucleotides are TGCAGTGCTCTTTCACTAGCGGCACAAGAGACCCAGTACTTC.

Only a few counts were recorded for this clonotype. V and J are TRBV20-1 and TRBJ2-1, with TRBD2 identical over 13 bases. Per the germline V gene, CDR1 is DFQATT and CDR2 is SNEGSKA (reference sequence). The junction had 18 bases not matched to a gene; V was cut back by 5 bases and J by 5 bases. The CDR3 is made up of 19 amino acids. The CDR3 spells CSAFRTSGRAGGFHNEQFF. The CDR3 bases are TGCAGTGCTTTCCGAACTAGCGGGAGGGCCGGAGGGTTTCACAATGAGCAGTTCTTC.

This clonotype has only a few counts. CDR3 protein: CASSAGLGPETQYF. For the CDR3, the DNA is TGTGCCAGCAGCGCAGGACTAGGGCCGGAGACCCAGTACTTC. The rearrangement uses TRBV7-2 and TRBJ2-5; 7 bases match TRBD2. Per the germline V gene, CDR1 is SGHTA and CDR2 is FQGNSA. The CDR3 is made up of 14 amino acids. Trimming at V came to 5 bases and at J to 5 bases, leaving 8 bases not matched to a gene. The full variable domain, in which reference TRBV7-2 and TRBJ2-5 provide the parts outside the CDR3, is GAGVSQSPSNKVTEKGKDVELRCDPISGHTALYWYRQSLGQGLEFLIYFQGNSAPDKSGLPSDRFSAERTGGSVSTLTIQRTQQEDSAVYLCASSAGLGPETQYFGPGTRLLVL.